This TCR beta chain was recovered during a study of T cell responses to AZD1222 COVID-19 vaccine. About this clone itself: Its target is unknown.

CDR1 and CDR2 (germline): SGHTA, FQGNSA. The ends were cut back, 4 bases at V and 6 bases at J, with 5 bases in the middle. There are 11 residues in the CDR3. General observations from the study: Just six people given AZD1222 tested seropositive at baseline. Scientists sampled the repertoires only once the peak T cell response had passed.

Repertoires were generated with immunoSEQ multiplex PCR, while TCRdb's copy carries only in-frame clones and drops some. The table lists approximately 190,000 clones, 85% to 95% of them singletons. The chain uses TRBV7-2 and TRBJ2-3, with D unclear. Sequences were derived from peripheral blood, sampled on day 0 of AZD1222 vaccination. This sequence originates from an adult in good health. CDR3: CASSSLDTQYF. The CDR3 DNA reads TGTGCCAGCAGCTCCCTTGATACGCAGTATTTT.